The 21 T cell receptor beta chains in this list originate from one sample, sequenced in a study of response to subunit inactivated influenza vaccine. A single record per CDR3 protein comes from TCRdb applying MiXCR to the RT-PCR reads. The sample comprises about 480,000 distinct CDR3 sequences, approximately 10% of which are singletons, and about 12% rests with the top ten. Source: PBMCs from blood, taken roughly 46 days after vaccination. These receptor sequences come from a man in his forties or fifties who received an inactivated influenza vaccine.

In nucleotides, the CDR3 is TGCGCCAGCAGCCAAGATCTGCCGAGCTCCTATAATTCACCCCTCCACTTT. It specifies CASSQDLPSSYNSPLHF. This chain uses TRBV4-1 with TRBJ1-6; no clear D gene. The CDR3 is made up of 17 amino acids. Germline-derived CDR1 and CDR2 are MGHRA and YSYEKL. The V gene lost 0 bases and the J gene lost 0 bases, with 9 bases spanning the gap.

This chain joins TRBV2 and TRBJ2-7, with 9 nucleotides matching TRBD1. From germline, CDR1 is SNHLY and CDR2 FYNNEI. This CDR3 comprises 15 residues. Unmatched junction bases numbered 12, after V lost 4 bases and J lost 8 bases. The CDR3 DNA is TGTGCCAGCAGTGTTAGGGGACAGGGAGTTTTGAAGCAGTACTTC. The encoded protein is CASSVRGQGVLKQYF.

This clonotype was seen more than once but under ten times. CDR3 sequence: CSVAAEYNSPLHF. The CDR3 DNA reads TGCAGCGTTGCGGCGGAGTATAATTCACCCCTCCACTTT. This chain links TRBV29-1 with TRBJ1-6, with D hard to call. Trimming stripped 4 bases from V and 4 bases from J, with 8 bases between. The CDR3 spans 13 residues. Germline V lookup: CDR1 SQVTM, CDR2 ANQGSEA.

This clonotype showed up just a few times. J is TRBJ2-5 and V is TRBV20-1; 10 bases are a match to TRBD2. The CDR3 is 14 amino acids. Looked up from germline, CDR1 is DFQATT and CDR2 is SNEGSKA (reference sequence). V gave up 5 bases and J gave up 2 bases; unmatched junction bases: 5. Written as DNA, the CDR3 is TGCAGTGCTTTAGCGGGAGGTGGTCAAGAGACCCAGTACTTC. Translation: CSALAGGGQETQYF.

The V call is TRBV9, the J call TRBJ1-6; possibly TRBD1 for D (5 bases). Germline V gene data show CDR1 as SGDLS and CDR2 as YYNGEE. The V end lost 3 bases, the J end lost 9 bases, and 10 bases lay between the germline ends. The CDR3 is 13 residues long. The CDR3 DNA is TGTGCCAGCAGCGCGACCGGGGGTTCACCCCTCCACTTT. This translates into CASSATGGSPLHF. Combining the CDR3 with reference TRBV9 and TRBJ1-6 gives the whole variable domain DSGVTQTPKHLITATGQRVTLRCSPRSGDLSVYWYQQSLDQGLQFLIQYYNGEERAKGNILERFSAQQFPDLHSELNLSSLELGDSALYFCASSATGGSPLHFGNGTRLTVT.

This clonotype was counted only a few times. V usage is TRBV10-3 and J usage is TRBJ1-1; no clear D gene. This CDR3 has 13 amino acids. Trimming stripped 4 bases from V and 4 bases from J, with 10 bases between. Germline loops: CDR1 ENHRY, CDR2 SYGVKD. The CDR3 DNA is TGTGCCATCAGTGTTGAGGGATCCACTGAAGCTTTCTTT. Translation: CAISVEGSTEAFF.

The J gene is TRBJ2-1, the V gene TRBV4-1; 8 bases align to TRBD1. The CDR3 extends over 19 amino acids. Trimming cost V 4 bases and J 4 bases; bases outside gene matches: 18. The germline V gene has CDR1 MGHRA and CDR2 YSYEKL. CDR3 loop: CASSLHASSRDRPYNEQFF. CDR3 bases: TGCGCCAGCAGCCTCCACGCGTCCTCTCGGGACAGGCCTTACAATGAGCAGTTCTTC.

This clonotype was seen at least ten times. This sequence joins TRBV25-1 and TRBJ2-3; no reliable D call. The CDR3 extends over 17 amino acids. The V gene's germline CDR1 is MGHDK and CDR2 SYGVNS. The ends were cut back, 6 bases at V and 15 bases at J, with 34 bases in the middle. CDR3 sequence reads: CASRAVPPGASTGVLYF. CDR3 bases: TGTGCCAGCAGGGCCGTTCCCCCCGGAGCCTCGACTGGGGTATTATATTTT.

This rearrangement joins TRBV27 to TRBJ2-7; D may correspond to TRBD1 or TRBD2 (5 bases each). V was pared by 4 bases and J by 0 bases, with 13 bases between. This CDR3 has 15 residues. Germline assignment: CDR1 MNHEY and CDR2 SMNVEV (reference sequence). DNA of the CDR3: TGTGCCAGCAGTTATAAAGGGGAGAGCTCCTACGAGCAGTACTTC. Its protein product is CASSYKGESSYEQYF.

This clonotype was counted only a few times. This rearrangement joins TRBV20-1 to TRBJ2-1; 9 bases are a match to TRBD2. CDR1 and CDR2 from the germline V gene are DFQATT and SNEGSKA (reference sequence). Trimming at V came to 6 bases and at J to 12 bases, leaving 9 bases not matched to a gene. The CDR3 consists of 12 residues. The CDR3 DNA is TGCAGTGCGAGGATTAGCGGGGGAGGGCAGTTCTTC. Its translation is CSARISGGGQFF.

The table lists this clonotype with many counts. This chain uses TRBV5-1 with TRBJ2-5; TRBD2 matches 7 bases. This CDR3 is 15 amino acids long. Trimming took 4 bases from V and 2 from J; bases not matched to a gene: 8. The V gene's germline CDR1 is SGHRS and CDR2 YFSETQ. Here the CDR3 DNA reads TGCGCCAGCAGCACCATGTCTAGCGGACAAGAGACCCAGTACTTC. Encoded protein: CASSTMSSGQETQYF.

V gene TRBV7-8 combines with J gene TRBJ2-1; 15 bases agree with TRBD2. V lost 5 bases and J lost 12; bases outside the gene matches: 5. CDR1 SGHVS and CDR2 FQNEAQ come from the germline V gene. CDR3 size: 14 residues. CDR3 nucleotide sequence: TGTGCCAGCAGCGGAGAGGGACTAGCGGGGGGGCAGTTCTTC. Protein: CASSGEGLAGGQFF. Drawing the rest from reference TRBV7-8 and TRBJ2-1, the complete variable domain is GAGVSQSPRYKVAKRGQDVALRCDPISGHVSLFWYQQALGQGPEFLTYFQNEAQLDKSGLPSDRFFAERPEGSVSTLKIQRTQQEDSAVYLCASSGEGLAGGQFFGPGTRLTVL.

This clonotype was found many times. The J gene is TRBJ2-3, the V gene TRBV7-2; no firm D call. This CDR3 is built from 14 residues. The ends were cut back, 5 bases at V and 6 bases at J, with 15 bases in the middle. In germline, CDR1 is SGHTA, CDR2 FQGNSA. This CDR3 is CASSAREKSDTQYF. CDR3 nucleotide sequence: TGTGCCAGCAGCGCCCGCGAGAAGTCCGATACGCAGTATTTT.

As regards this clonotype: This CDR3 is missing its conserved last phenylalanine or tryptophan, likely due to a read error. The limits of the CDR3 on the DNA are not certain, so only TCRdb's listed CDR3 is given. The chain couples TRBV4-2 to TRBJ2-2; the table's TRBD2 call for D was not verified on the DNA. The V gene's germline CDR1 is LGHNA and CDR2 YNFKEQ. Inclusive of both ends, the CDR3 amounts to 15 amino acids. CDR3 residues: CAISPGLLRWALLCL.

This clonotype was seen at least ten times. This sequence joins TRBV20-1 and TRBJ2-3, with TRBD2 matching 9 bases. The germline gives CDR1 DFQATT, CDR2 SNEGSKA (reference sequence). The CDR3 is 14 residues long. With V trimmed by 3 bases and J by 6 bases, 7 bases remained unmatched. The DNA of the CDR3 is TGCAGTGCTAGCGCTAGCGGGACTGAGGATACGCAGTATTTT. The encoded protein is CSASASGTEDTQYF.

This clonotype was detected ten times or more. V and J are TRBV12-3 or TRBV12-4 and TRBJ2-5; 8 bases agree with TRBD1. V shed 5 bases and J 4 bases; nucleotides not matched to a gene: 6. The CDR3 totals 14 residues. CDR3 coding DNA: TGTGCCAGCAGTCAACAGGGGGGACGAGAGACCCAGTACTTC. Translating it yields CASSQQGGRETQYF.

This clonotype was counted between two and nine times. The chain is built from TRBV20-1 and TRBJ2-1, with unresolved D. Germline loops: CDR1 DFQATT, CDR2 SNEGSKA (reference sequence). The CDR3 totals 11 residues. CDR3 loop: CSPAATDEQFF. The CDR3 nucleotides read TGCTCACCGGCGGCGACCGATGAGCAGTTCTTC.

This clonotype was seen ten or more times. The chain combines TRBV5-1 with TRBJ2-3; D is ambiguous. The CDR3 runs to 16 residues. CDR1 is SGHRS and CDR2 is YFSETQ in the germline V gene. The V end was cut by 1 base, the J end by 2 bases, with 14 bases between. DNA of the CDR3: TGCGCCAGCAGCTTGTATGCGGAGAGGCCCACAGATACGCAGTATTTT. This encodes CASSLYAERPTDTQYF.

This clonotype appeared a few times. The chain links TRBV19 to TRBJ2-1; 10 bases are a match to TRBD2. The CDR3 length is 17 residues. Trimming at V came to 1 base and at J to 7 bases, leaving 10 bases not matched to a gene. Germline V gives CDR1 LNHDA, CDR2 SQIVND (reference sequence). CDR3 sequence (DNA): TGTGCCAGTAGTATAGCGGCTAGCGGGAGTAGGCAGAATGAGCAGTTCTTC. It encodes CASSIAASGSRQNEQFF.

This clonotype was recorded at least ten times. This chain uses TRBV12-3 or TRBV12-4 with TRBJ1-5, with a possible D match to TRBD1 (6 bases). The CDR3 has 17 residues. Deletions cut 2 bases from V and 3 bases from J, with 17 bases between. The CDR3 sequence: CASSLRNSPGANQPQHF. CDR3 DNA sequence: TGTGCCAGCAGTTTAAGGAACTCCCCAGGGGCCAATCAGCCCCAGCATTTT.

The sample holds a few counts of this clonotype. The rearrangement uses TRBV4-3 and TRBJ2-3; perhaps D is TRBD1 or TRBD2 (5 bases each). Between the trimmed V and J ends, which lost 3 bases and 5 bases, there was a span of 18 bases. The CDR3 extends over 16 amino acids. Germline assignment: CDR1 LGHNA and CDR2 YSLEER. The CDR3 spells CASSHGAGTHRDTQYF. In DNA form, the CDR3 reads TGCGCCAGCAGCCACGGTGCCGGGACCCACAGAGATACGCAGTATTTT.